These T cell receptor beta chains were read from a single sample in a study of T cell responses to AZD1222 COVID-19 vaccine. Measured with immunoSEQ multiplex PCR; TCRdb has only the in-frame clones, and not every one. The sample carries over 130,000 clones, less than 95% recorded once. The specimen was peripheral blood, collected on day 0 of AZD1222 vaccination. The source of these receptors is an adult in good health. Both conserved end residues are part of each CDR3. A D gene is named only where the DNA matches it firmly. Where a row states a size, it is once, few, many or the class of an expanded clone; other rows omit it.

TRBJ1-6,NA,TRBD1,TRBV6-2/TRBV6-3,TGTGCCAGCAGTCGGACAGGGGGTCGGGCACCCCTCCACTTT,CASSRTGGRAPLHF
TRBJ1-3,NA,NA,TRBV5-6,TGTGCCAGCAGCTTGTCGGGGCAGGTGCTCTCTGGAAACACCATATATTTT,CASSLSGQVLSGNTIYF
TRBJ2-5,NA,NA,TRBV7-6,TGTGCCAGCAGCTTGGACCAAGAGACCCAGTACTTC,CASSLDQETQYF
TRBJ2-1,NA,TRBD2,TRBV27,TGTGCCAGCAGTTTGGAATCCGGGACTAGCGGACCCTCCTACAATGAGCAGTTCTTC,CASSLESGTSGPSYNEQFF
TRBJ1-1,NA,NA,TRBV19,TGTGCCAGTAGTACCCCAGACCTCCAAGCTTTCTTT,CASSTPDLQAFF
TRBJ2-1,NA,TRBD2,TRBV4-3,TGCGCCAGCAGCCAGGATTTAGCGGGAGTGCTCTACAATGAGCAGTTCTTC,CASSQDLAGVLYNEQFF
TRBJ1-4,NA,TRBD1,TRBV24-1,TGTGCCACCAGTGATCCCAGGGGGCACAGTGAAAAACTGTTTTTT,CATSDPRGHSEKLFF
TRBJ1-1,NA,NA,TRBV6-1,TGTGCCAGCAGTGAAACCGGGTGGAGTGAAGCTTTCTTT,CASSETGWSEAFF
TRBJ1-2,NA,NA,TRBV5-1,TGCGCCAGCAGCCCTTTCCAAACAGGTCCGGGTGGCTACACCTTC,CASSPFQTGPGGYTF
TRBJ2-1,NA,TRBD1,TRBV2,TGTGCCAGCAGTGAGGGGACAGGGGTAGGCGATGAGCAGTTCTTC,CASSEGTGVGDEQFF
TRBJ2-2,NA,NA,TRBV3-1/TRBV3-2,TGTGCCAGCATTCGTCAGGGGGGAGCGGAGCTGTTTTTT,CASIRQGGAELFF
TRBJ1-4,NA,NA,TRBV3-1/TRBV3-2,TGTGCCAGCAGCCAGGAGACCGGAATTTTTGGCACTAATGAAAAACTGTTTTTT,CASSQETGIFGTNEKLFF
TRBJ1-1,NA,NA,TRBV5-4,TGTGCCAGCAGCGAGACAGGTAGCGCGAACACTGAAGCTTTCTTT,CASSETGSANTEAFF
TRBJ1-2,NA,TRBD1,TRBV19,TGTGCCAGTAGGCGGTCAGACAGGGGAAATAACTATGGCTACACCTTC,CASRRSDRGNNYGYTF
TRBJ1-4,NA,NA,TRBV6-5,TGTGCCAGCAGGTCAGGGGCAACTAATGAAAAACTGTTTTTT,CASRSGATNEKLFF
TRBJ2-1,NA,NA,TRBV11-2,TGTGCCAGCAGCTTTTTGGTAATAGCTGAAAATGAGCAGTTCTTC,CASSFLVIAENEQFF
TRBJ1-2,NA,NA,TRBV7-9,TGTGCCAGCAGCCCCAGGGGTTCTCCCCTATACACCTTC,CASSPRGSPLYTF
TRBJ2-3,NA,TRBD2,TRBV29-1,TGCAGCGTTGCCCTAGCGGGAGAGCCAGATACGCAGTATTTT,CSVALAGEPDTQYF
TRBJ1-5,NA,NA,TRBV12-3/TRBV12-4,TGTGCCAGCAGCCCGGGGGGGGTTCAGCCCCAGCATTTT,CASSPGGVQPQHF
TRBJ1-5,NA,NA,TRBV10-1,TGCGCCAGCAGTGCAGGAAATGGCCAGCCCCAGCATTTT,CASSAGNGQPQHF
TRBJ1-1,NA,TRBD1,TRBV11-3,TGTGCCAGCAGCTTGGACAGGTTGAACACTGAAGCTTTCTTT,CASSLDRLNTEAFF
TRBJ2-3,NA,TRBD2,TRBV2,TGTGCCAGCTCTAGCGGGAGGGAAGATACGCAGTATTTT,CASSSGREDTQYF
TRBJ1-5,once,NA,TRBV28,TGTGCCAGCAGCCTGGAGGCGTATAGCAATCAGCCCCAGCATTTT,CASSLEAYSNQPQHF
TRBJ1-1,NA,TRBD1,TRBV6-5,TGTGCCAGCAGTTATCGACAGGGTTGGATGAACACTGAAGCTTTCTTT,CASSYRQGWMNTEAFF
TRBJ2-2,NA,TRBD1,TRBV2,TGTGCCAGCAGGGACAGGTCCCCCGGGGAGCTGTTTTTT,CASRDRSPGELFF
TRBJ1-2,NA,NA,TRBV5-5,TGTGCCAGCAGCCTGGTCCCAGCGAAGCCTAACTATGGCTACACCTTC,CASSLVPAKPNYGYTF
TRBJ1-2,NA,TRBD1,TRBV5-6,TGTGCCAGCAGCCGACAGGGGGCGCTGAGTGGCTACACCTTC,CASSRQGALSGYTF
TRBJ1-5,NA,NA,TRBV6-5,TGTGCCAGCAGTTACGGGGGGGGAAATCAGCCCCAGCATTTT,CASSYGGGNQPQHF
TRBJ1-2,few,TRBD1,TRBV3-1/TRBV3-2,TGTGCCAGCAGCCAAGGATGGGACAGTGGCTATGGCTACACCTTC,CASSQGWDSGYGYTF
TRBJ1-1,NA,NA,TRBV15,TGTGCCACCAGCAGAGACGGCGGGGCAACTGAAGCTTTCTTT,CATSRDGGATEAFF
TRBJ2-1,once,TRBD1,TRBV10-2,TGCGCCAGCAGCCGGGGACAGGGGCACTACAATGAGCAGTTCTTC,CASSRGQGHYNEQFF
TRBJ2-2,NA,TRBD2,TRBV15,TGTGCCACCAGCCGGGGTGGACTAGCCGGTGGGGAGCTGTTTTTT,CATSRGGLAGGELFF
TRBJ1-2,NA,TRBD1,TRBV6-5,TGTGCCAGCAGTTACGCCCGGGACAGCTCTGGCTACACCTTC,CASSYARDSSGYTF
TRBJ1-4,NA,NA,TRBV6-5,TGTGCCAGCAGTTACATAGGTGGAAGCGAAAAACTGTTTTTT,CASSYIGGSEKLFF
TRBJ2-1,NA,NA,TRBV5-6,TGTGCCAGCAGCTTCGGGACCCATGAGCAGTTCTTC,CASSFGTHEQFF
TRBJ2-1,NA,TRBD2,TRBV7-9,TGTGCCAGCAGCTTAGGGGAGGGGTCCTACAATGAGCAGTTCTTC,CASSLGEGSYNEQFF
TRBJ2-1,NA,NA,TRBV20-1,TGCAGTGCTAGTGACGGTTACAATGAGCAGTTCTTC,CSASDGYNEQFF
TRBJ1-4,NA,NA,TRBV15,TGTGCCACCGGAGCCGGGACTTCCGGTGAAAAACTGTTTTTT,CATGAGTSGEKLFF
TRBJ1-5,NA,NA,TRBV21-1,TGTGCCAGCAGCAAAAGAGGGAGACAGTACTATCAGCCCCAGCATTTT,CASSKRGRQYYQPQHF
TRBJ1-4,NA,NA,TRBV19,TGTGCCAGTAAAGCTCGAGACGAAAAACTGTTTTTT,CASKARDEKLFF
TRBJ1-5,NA,NA,TRBV18,TGTGCCAGCTCACCACGGGGTCAGATCAATCAGCCCCAGCATTTT,CASSPRGQINQPQHF